What follows is one T cell receptor (beta chain) and its context. The antigen is not known. This sample is drawn from a study of cytomegalovirus exposure and HLA in healthy donors. PCR used 60 Vbeta primers and 13 Jbeta primers. Clones were read by immunoSEQ multiplex PCR, and TCRdb kept only the in-frame ones, dropping some. The sample has about 160,000 clones; under 75% are singletons. Regarding donors, all were healthy bone marrow donors. Study-wide results and caveats: When the data were analyzed later, several of the most significant clusters appeared to be linked to common viral pathogens. In vitro checks showed that a few CMV-associated chains really do target CMV antigens.

V lost 5 bases and J lost 1; bases outside the gene matches: 10. Germline V lookup: CDR1 MDHEN, CDR2 SYDVKM. The CDR3 consists of 17 residues. The source material was PBMCs. The clonotype comes from a woman between 55 and 75 years old in good health and CMV-seropositive. V usage is TRBV28 and J usage is TRBJ1-1; 10 nucleotides line up with TRBD1. Here the CDR3 DNA reads TGTGCCAGCAGTCCCCCCGGGACAGGGGCGACGAACACTGAAGCTTTCTTT. Its translation is CASSPPGTGATNTEAFF.